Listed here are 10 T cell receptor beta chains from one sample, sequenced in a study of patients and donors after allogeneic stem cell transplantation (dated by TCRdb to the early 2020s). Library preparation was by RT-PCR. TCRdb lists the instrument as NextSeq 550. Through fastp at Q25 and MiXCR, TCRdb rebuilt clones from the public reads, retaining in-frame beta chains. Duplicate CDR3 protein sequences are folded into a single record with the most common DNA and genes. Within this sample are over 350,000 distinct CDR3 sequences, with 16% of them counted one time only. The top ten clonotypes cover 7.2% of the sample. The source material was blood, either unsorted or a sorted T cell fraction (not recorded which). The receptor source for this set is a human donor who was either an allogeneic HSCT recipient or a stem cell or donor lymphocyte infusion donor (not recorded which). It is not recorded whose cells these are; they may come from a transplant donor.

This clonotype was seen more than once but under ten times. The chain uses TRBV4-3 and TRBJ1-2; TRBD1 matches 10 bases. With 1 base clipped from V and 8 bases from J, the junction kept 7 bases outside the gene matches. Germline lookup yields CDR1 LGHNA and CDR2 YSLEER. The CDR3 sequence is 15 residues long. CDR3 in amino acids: CASSQVGTGARGYTF. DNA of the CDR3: TGCGCCAGCAGCCAAGTAGGGACAGGGGCTAGGGGCTACACCTTC.

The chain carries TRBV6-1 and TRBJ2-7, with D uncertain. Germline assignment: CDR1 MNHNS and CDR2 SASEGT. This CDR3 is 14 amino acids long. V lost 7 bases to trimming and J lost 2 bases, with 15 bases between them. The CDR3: CASKRTASTYEQYF. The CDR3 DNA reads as TGTGCCAGCAAAAGGACGGCTTCTACCTACGAGCAGTACTTC.

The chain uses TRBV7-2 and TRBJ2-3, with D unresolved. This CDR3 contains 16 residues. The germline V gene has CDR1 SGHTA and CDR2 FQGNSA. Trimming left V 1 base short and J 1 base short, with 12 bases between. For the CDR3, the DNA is TGTGCCAGCAGCTTAGTTCCCCAGATGGGCACAGATACGCAGTATTTT. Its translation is CASSLVPQMGTDTQYF.

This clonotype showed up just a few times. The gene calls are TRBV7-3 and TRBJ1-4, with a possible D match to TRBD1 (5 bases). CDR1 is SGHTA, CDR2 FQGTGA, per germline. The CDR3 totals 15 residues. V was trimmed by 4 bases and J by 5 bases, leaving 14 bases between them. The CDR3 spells CASSSWTLLNEKLFF. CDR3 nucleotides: TGTGCCAGCAGCTCTTGGACACTTTTAAATGAAAAACTGTTTTTT. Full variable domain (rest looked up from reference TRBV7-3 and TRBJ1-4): GAGVSQTPSNKVTEKGKYVELRCDPISGHTALYWYRQSLGQGPEFLIYFQGTGAADDSGLPNDRFFAVRPEGSVSTLKIQRTERGDSAVYLCASSSWTLLNEKLFFGSGTQLSVL.

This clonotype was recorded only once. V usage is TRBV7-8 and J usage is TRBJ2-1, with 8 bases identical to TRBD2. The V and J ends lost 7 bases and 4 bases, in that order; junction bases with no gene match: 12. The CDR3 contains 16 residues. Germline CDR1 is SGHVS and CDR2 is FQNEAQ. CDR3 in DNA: TGTGCCAGCACCGCGATGGCGGGGGGAGGGTACAATGAGCAGTTCTTC. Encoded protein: CASTAMAGGGYNEQFF.

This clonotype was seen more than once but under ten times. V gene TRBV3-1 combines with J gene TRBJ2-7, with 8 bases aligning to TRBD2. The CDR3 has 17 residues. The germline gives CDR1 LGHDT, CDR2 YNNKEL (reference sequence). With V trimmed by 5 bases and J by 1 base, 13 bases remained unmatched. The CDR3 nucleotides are TGTGCCAGCAGCAACCCAGGCTTTAGCGGGGAATCCTACGAGCAGTACTTC. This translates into CASSNPGFSGESYEQYF.

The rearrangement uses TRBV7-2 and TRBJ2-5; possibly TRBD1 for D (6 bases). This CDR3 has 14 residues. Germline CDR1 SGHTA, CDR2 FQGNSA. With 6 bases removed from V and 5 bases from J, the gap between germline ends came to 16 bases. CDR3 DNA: TGTGCCAGCAGTGAGGCAGGGGCCTGGGAGACCCAGTACTTC. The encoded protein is CASSEAGAWETQYF.

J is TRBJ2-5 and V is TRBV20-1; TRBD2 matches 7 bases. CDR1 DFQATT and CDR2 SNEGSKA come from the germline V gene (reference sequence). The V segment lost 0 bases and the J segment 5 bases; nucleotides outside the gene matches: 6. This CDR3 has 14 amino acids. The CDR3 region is CSARDGEGRETQYF. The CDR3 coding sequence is TGCAGTGCTAGAGATGGGGAGGGTCGGGAGACCCAGTACTTC.

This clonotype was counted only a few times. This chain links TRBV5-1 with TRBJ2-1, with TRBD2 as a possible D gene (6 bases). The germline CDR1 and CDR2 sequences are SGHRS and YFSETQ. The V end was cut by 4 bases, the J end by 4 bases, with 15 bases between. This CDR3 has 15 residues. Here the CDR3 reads CASSGRSGVYNEQFF. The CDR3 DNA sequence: TGCGCCAGCAGCGGGAGATCGGGAGTATACAATGAGCAGTTCTTC.

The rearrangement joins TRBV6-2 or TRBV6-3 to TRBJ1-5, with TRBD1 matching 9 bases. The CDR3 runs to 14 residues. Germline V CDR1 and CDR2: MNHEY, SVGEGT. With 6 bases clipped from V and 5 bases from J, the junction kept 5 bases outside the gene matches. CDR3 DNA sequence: TGTGCCAGCAGACCGGGACAGGGTTATCAGCCCCAGCATTTT. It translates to CASRPGQGYQPQHF.